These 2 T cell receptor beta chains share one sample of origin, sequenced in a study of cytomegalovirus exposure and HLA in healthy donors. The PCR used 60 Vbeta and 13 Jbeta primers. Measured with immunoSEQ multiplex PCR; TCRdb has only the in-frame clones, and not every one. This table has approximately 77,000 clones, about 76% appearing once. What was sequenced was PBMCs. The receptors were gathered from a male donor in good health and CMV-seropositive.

The CDR3 spells CASSNLAGYEQYF. CDR3 in DNA: TGTGCCAGTAGTAATCTAGCGGGCTACGAGCAGTACTTC. This chain connects TRBV19 to TRBJ2-7; 8 positions agree with TRBD2. From germline, CDR1 is LNHDA and CDR2 SQIVND (reference sequence). The CDR3 runs 13 residues. J was trimmed by 3 bases and V by 4 bases; bases with no gene match: 2.

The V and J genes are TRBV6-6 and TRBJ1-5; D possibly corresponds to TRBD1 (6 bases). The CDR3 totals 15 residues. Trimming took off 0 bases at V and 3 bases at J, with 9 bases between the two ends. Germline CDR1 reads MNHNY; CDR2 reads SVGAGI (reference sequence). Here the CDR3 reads CASSYSTGLNQPQHF. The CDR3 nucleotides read TGTGCCAGCAGTTACTCGACAGGCCTCAATCAGCCCCAGCATTTT.